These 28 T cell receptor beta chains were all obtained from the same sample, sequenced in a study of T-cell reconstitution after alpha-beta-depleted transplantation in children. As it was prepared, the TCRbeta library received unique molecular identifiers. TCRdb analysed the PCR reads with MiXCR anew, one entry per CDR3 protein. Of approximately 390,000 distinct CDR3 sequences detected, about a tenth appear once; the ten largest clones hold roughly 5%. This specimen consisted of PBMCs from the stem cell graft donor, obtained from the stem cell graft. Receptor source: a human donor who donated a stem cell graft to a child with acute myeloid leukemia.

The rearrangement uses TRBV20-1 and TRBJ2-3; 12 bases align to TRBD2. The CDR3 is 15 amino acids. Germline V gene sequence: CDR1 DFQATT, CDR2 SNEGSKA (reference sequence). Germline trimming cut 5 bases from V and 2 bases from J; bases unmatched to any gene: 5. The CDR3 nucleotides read TGCAGTGCTTCTCTAGCGGGAGGGGTCACAGATACGCAGTATTTT. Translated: CSASLAGGVTDTQYF.

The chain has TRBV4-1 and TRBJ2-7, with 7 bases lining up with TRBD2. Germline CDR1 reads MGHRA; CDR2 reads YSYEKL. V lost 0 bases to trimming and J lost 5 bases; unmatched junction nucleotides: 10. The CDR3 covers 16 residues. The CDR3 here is CASSQDRGGDGNEQYF. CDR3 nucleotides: TGCGCCAGCAGCCAAGATCGGGGAGGGGACGGGAACGAGCAGTACTTC.

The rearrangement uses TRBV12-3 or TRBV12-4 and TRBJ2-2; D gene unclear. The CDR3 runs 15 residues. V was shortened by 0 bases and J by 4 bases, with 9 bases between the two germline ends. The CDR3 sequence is CASSLAIGPTGELFF. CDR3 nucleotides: TGTGCCAGCAGTTTAGCGATAGGACCCACCGGGGAGCTGTTTTTT.

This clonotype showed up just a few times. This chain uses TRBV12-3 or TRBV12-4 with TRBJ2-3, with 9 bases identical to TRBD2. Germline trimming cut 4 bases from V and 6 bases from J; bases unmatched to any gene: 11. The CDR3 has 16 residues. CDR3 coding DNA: TGTGCCAGCAGTTCCCCCCGGACTAGCGCGAGGGATACGCAGTATTTT. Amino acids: CASSSPRTSARDTQYF.

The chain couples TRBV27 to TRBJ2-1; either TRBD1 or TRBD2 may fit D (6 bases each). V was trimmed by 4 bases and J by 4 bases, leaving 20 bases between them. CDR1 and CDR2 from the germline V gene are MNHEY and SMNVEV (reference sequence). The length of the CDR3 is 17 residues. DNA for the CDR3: TGTGCCAGCAGTTGGGGGGCGGGGCAGGGACCTTACAATGAGCAGTTCTTC. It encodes CASSWGAGQGPYNEQFF.

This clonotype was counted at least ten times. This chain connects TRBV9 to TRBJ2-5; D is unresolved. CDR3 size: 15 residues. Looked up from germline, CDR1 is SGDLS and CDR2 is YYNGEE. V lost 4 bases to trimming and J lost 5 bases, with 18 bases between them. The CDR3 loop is CASSSRQVPQETQYF. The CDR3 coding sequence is TGTGCCAGCAGCAGTCGGCAGGTCCCTCAGGAGACCCAGTACTTC.

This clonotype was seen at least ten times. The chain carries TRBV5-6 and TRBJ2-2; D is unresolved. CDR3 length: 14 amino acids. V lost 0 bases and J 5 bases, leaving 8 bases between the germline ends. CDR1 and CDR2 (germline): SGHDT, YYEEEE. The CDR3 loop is CASSLGRGTGELFF. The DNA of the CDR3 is TGTGCCAGCAGCTTGGGGAGAGGAACCGGGGAGCTGTTTTTT.

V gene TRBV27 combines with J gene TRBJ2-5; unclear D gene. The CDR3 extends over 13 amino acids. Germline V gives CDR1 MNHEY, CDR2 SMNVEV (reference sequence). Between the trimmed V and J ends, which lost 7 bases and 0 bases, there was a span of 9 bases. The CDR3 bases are TGTGCCAGCAATCTAATGTACCAAGAGACCCAGTACTTC. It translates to CASNLMYQETQYF.

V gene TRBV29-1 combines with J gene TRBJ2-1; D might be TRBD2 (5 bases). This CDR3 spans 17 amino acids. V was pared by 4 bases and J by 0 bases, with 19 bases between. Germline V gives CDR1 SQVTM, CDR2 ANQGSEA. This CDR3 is CSVGMQGRRSSYNEQFF. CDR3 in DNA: TGCAGCGTTGGCATGCAAGGGCGGAGGAGCTCCTACAATGAGCAGTTCTTC.

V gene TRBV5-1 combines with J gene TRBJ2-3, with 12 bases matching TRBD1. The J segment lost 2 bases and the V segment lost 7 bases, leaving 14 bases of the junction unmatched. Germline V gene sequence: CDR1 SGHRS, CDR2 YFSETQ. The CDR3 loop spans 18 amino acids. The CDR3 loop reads CASHGGTGGDGDTDTQYF. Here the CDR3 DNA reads TGCGCCAGCCACGGCGGGACAGGGGGCGACGGCGACACAGATACGCAGTATTTT.

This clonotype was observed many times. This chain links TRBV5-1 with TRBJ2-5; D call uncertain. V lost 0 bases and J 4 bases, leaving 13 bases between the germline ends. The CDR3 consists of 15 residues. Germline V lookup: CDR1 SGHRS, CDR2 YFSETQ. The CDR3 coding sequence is TGCGCCAGCAGCTTGGGGCGATCACCCCCAGAGACCCAGTACTTC. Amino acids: CASSLGRSPPETQYF.

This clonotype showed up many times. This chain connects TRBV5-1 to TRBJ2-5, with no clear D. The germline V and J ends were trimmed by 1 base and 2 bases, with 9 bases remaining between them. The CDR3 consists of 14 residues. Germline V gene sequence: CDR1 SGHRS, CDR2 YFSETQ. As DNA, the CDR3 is TGCGCCAGCAGCTTGTTCGAACCTCAAGAGACCCAGTACTTC. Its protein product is CASSLFEPQETQYF.

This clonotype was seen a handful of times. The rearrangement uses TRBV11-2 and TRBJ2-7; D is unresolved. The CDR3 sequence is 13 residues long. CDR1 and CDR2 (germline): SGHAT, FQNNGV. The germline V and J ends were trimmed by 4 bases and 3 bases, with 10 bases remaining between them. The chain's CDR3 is CASSSWTVYEQYV. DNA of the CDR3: TGTGCCAGCAGCTCCTGGACCGTCTACGAGCAGTACGTC.

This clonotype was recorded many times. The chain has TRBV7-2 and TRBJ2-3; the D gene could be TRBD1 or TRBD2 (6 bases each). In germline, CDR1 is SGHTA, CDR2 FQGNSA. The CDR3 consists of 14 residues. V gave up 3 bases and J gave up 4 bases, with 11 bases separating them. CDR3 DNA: TGTGCCAGCAGCTTTGGAGGGGGAGCAGATACGCAGTATTTT. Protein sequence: CASSFGGGADTQYF. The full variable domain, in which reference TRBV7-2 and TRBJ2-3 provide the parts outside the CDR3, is GAGVSQSPSNKVTEKGKDVELRCDPISGHTALYWYRQSLGQGLEFLIYFQGNSAPDKSGLPSDRFSAERTGGSVSTLTIQRTQQEDSAVYLCASSFGGGADTQYFGPGTRLTVL.

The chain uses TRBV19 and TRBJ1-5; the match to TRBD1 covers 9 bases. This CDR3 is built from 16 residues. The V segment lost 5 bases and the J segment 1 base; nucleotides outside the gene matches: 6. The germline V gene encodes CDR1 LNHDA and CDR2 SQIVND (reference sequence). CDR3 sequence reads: CASSRDRDRSNQPQHF. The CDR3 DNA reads TGTGCCAGTAGTCGGGACAGGGATCGGAGCAATCAGCCCCAGCATTTT.

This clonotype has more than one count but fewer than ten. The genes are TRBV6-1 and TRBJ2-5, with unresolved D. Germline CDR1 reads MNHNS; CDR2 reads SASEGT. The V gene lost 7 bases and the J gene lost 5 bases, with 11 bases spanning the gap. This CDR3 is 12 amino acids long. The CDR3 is CASNGYGETQYF. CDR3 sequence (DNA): TGTGCCAGCAATGGGTATGGTGAGACCCAGTACTTC.

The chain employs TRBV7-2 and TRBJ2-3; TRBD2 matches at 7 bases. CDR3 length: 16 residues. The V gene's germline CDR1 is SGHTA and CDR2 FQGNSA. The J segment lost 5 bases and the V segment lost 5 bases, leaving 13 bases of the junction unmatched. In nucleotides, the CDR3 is TGTGCCAGCAGCCCGTACGCCGGGGGAGGGCGAGATACGCAGTATTTT. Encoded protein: CASSPYAGGGRDTQYF. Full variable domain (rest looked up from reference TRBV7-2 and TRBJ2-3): GAGVSQSPSNKVTEKGKDVELRCDPISGHTALYWYRQSLGQGLEFLIYFQGNSAPDKSGLPSDRFSAERTGGSVSTLTIQRTQQEDSAVYLCASSPYAGGGRDTQYFGPGTRLTVL.

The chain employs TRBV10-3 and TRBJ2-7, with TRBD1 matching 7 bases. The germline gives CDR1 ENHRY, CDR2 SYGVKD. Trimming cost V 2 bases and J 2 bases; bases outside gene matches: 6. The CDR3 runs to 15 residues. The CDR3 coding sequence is TGTGCCATCAGTGAGCCCGACAGGGCCCCCTACGAGCAGTACGTC. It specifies CAISEPDRAPYEQYV.

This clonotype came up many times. CDR3 coding DNA: TGTGCCAGCAGTTTAAGGGGGGGTGAAAAACTGTTTTTT. It is translated as CASSLRGGEKLFF. The chain carries TRBV12-3 or TRBV12-4 and TRBJ1-4, with D tentatively TRBD1 (6 bases). The length of the CDR3 is 13 residues. Trimming pared 2 bases from V and 7 bases from J, leaving 8 bases between.

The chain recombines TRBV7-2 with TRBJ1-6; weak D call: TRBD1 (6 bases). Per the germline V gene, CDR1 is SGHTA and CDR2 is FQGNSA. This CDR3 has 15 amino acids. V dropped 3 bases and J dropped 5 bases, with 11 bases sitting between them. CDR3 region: CASSLRTADNSPLHF. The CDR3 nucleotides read TGTGCCAGCAGCTTGCGGACAGCCGATAATTCACCCCTCCACTTT.

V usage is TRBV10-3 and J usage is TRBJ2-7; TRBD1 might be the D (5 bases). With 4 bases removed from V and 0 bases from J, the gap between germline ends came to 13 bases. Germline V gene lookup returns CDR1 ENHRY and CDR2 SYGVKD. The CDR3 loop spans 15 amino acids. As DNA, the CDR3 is TGTGCCATCAGTGCACGGTTACAGGCCTCCTACGAGCAGTACTTC. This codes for CAISARLQASYEQYF.

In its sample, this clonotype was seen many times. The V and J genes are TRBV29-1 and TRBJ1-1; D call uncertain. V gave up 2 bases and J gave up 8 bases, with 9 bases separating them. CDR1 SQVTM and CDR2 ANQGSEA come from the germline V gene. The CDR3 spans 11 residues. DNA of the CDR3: TGCAGCGTTGAACGCCCGAGGGAAGCTTTCTTT. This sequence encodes CSVERPREAFF. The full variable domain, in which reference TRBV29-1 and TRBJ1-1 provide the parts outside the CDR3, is SAVISQKPSRDICQRGTSLTIQCQVDSQVTMMFWYRQQPGQSLTLIATANQGSEATYESGFVIDKFPISRPNLTFSTLTVSNMSPEDSSIYLCSVERPREAFFGQGTRLTVV.

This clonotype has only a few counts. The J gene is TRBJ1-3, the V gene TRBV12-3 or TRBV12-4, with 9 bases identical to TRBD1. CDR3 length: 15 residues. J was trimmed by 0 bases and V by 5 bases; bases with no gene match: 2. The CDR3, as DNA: TGTGCCAGCAGTCCGGACAGGGGCTCTGGAAACACCATATATTTT. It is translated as CASSPDRGSGNTIYF.

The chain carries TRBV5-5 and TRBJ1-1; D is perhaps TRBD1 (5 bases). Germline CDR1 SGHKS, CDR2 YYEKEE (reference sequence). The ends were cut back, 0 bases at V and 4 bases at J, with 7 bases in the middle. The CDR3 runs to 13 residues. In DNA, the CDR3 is TGTGCCAGCAGCTTGGTAGGGGCCACTGAAGCTTTCTTT. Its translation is CASSLVGATEAFF.

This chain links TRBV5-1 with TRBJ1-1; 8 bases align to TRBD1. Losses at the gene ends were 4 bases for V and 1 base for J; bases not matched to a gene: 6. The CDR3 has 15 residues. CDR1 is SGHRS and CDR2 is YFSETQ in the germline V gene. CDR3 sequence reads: CASSLWTGPNTEAFF. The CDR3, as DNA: TGCGCCAGCAGCCTTTGGACAGGGCCGAACACTGAAGCTTTCTTT.

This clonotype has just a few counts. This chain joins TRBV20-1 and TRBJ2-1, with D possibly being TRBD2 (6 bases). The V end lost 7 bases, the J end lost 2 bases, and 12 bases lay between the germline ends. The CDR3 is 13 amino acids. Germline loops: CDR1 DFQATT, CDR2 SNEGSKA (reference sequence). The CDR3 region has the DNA TGCAGTGGGGGGGAAATGACCTACAATGAGCAGTTCTTC. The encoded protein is CSGGEMTYNEQFF.

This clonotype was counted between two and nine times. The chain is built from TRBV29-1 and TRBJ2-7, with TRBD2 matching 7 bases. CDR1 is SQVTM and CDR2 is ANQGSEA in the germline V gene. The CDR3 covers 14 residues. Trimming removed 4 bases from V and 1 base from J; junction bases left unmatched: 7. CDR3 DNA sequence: TGCAGCGTTGGGGTGGGAGGGCCTTCCTACGAGCAGTACTTC. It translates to CSVGVGGPSYEQYF.

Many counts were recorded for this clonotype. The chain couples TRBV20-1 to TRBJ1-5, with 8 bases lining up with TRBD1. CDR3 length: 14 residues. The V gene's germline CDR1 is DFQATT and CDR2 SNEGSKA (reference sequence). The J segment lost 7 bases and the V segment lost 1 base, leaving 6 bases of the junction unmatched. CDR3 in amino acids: CSARARGPSQPQHF. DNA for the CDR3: TGCAGTGCTAGAGCCAGGGGGCCTTCGCAGCCCCAGCATTTT.